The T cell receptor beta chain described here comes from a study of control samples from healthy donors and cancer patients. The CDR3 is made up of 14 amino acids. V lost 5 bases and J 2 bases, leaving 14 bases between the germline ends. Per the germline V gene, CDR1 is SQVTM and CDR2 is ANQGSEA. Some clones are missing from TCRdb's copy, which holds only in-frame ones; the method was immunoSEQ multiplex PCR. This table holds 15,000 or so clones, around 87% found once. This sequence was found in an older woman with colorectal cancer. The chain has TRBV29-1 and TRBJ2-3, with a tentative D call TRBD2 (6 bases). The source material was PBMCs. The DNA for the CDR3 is TGCAGCGTTCGGGGCGGGGACTTCACAGATACGCAGTATTTT. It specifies CSVRGGDFTDTQYF.